These 15 T cell receptor beta chains were all obtained from the same sample, sequenced in a study of T-cell memory formation after mild COVID-19 (TCRdb year 2021). The library was produced with 5' RACE. The sequencer listed for this sample is Illumina NovaSeq 6000. TCRdb applied fastp at Q25 and MiXCR to the public reads, then kept only in-frame beta chains. CDR3 protein sequences are deduplicated, and each keeps its most common genes and DNA. This sample gives 190,000 or so distinct CDR3 sequences in total; about 10% of them show up just once. The ten largest clonotypes hold around 2.9% of the sample. The sequenced material came from PBMCs or a T cell subset sorted from them (not recorded which). The source is a young man who had mild COVID-19 (a few samples of this study predate the infection). The sample titles of this study are shuffled in the database, so cell type and time point are left out; the donor was told from shared clones.

This clonotype was observed many times. The V and J genes are TRBV29-1 and TRBJ1-3, with a tentative D call TRBD1 (6 bases). The germline gives CDR1 SQVTM, CDR2 ANQGSEA. The CDR3 sequence is 15 residues long. V was cut by 7 bases and J by 0 bases, with 16 bases left in between. The chain's CDR3 is CSAGGPGNSGNTIYF. The CDR3 DNA is TGCAGCGCCGGGGGGCCAGGAAACTCTGGAAACACCATATATTTT.

This clonotype showed up just a few times. J is TRBJ1-1 and V is TRBV5-1; maybe TRBD1 (6 bases). V shed 0 bases and J shed 2 bases, with 14 bases lying between them. The CDR3 runs 16 residues. Germline V gene data show CDR1 as SGHRS and CDR2 as YFSETQ. CDR3 region: CASSLAADRYNTEAFF. In DNA, the CDR3 is TGCGCCAGCAGCTTGGCCGCGGACAGATATAACACTGAAGCTTTCTTT. The full variable domain, its missing parts supplied by reference TRBV5-1 and TRBJ1-1, is KAGVTQTPRYLIKTRGQQVTLSCSPISGHRSVSWYQQTPGQGLQFLFEYFSETQRNKGNFPGRFSGRQFSNSRSEMNVSTLELGDSALYLCASSLAADRYNTEAFFGQGTRLTVV.

This clonotype was seen a few times. The J gene is TRBJ1-1, the V gene TRBV5-8; 7 nucleotides agree with TRBD1. The CDR3 has 14 residues. The J segment lost 3 bases and the V segment lost 3 bases, leaving 5 bases of the junction unmatched. CDR1 SGHTS and CDR2 YDEGEE come from the germline V gene. Written as DNA, the CDR3 is TGTGCCAGCAGCTCAGGGGGTGGGGACACTGAAGCTTTCTTT. Translation: CASSSGGGDTEAFF.

This clonotype was seen a few times. J is TRBJ2-7 and V is TRBV7-9, with D possibly TRBD2 on 6 matching bases. V was pared by 3 bases and J by 4 bases, with 13 bases between. CDR3 length: 14 residues. Germline CDR1 SEHNR, CDR2 FQNEAQ (reference sequence). CDR3 sequence reads: CASSFGGTVYEQYV. The CDR3 bases are TGTGCCAGCAGCTTTGGGGGGACGGTTTACGAGCAGTACGTC.

This clonotype was counted many times. The CDR3 DNA reads as TGTGCCTGGAGCGCCGGACAGGGGGGAGGCTACACCTTC. Residues: CAWSAGQGGGYTF. The chain employs TRBV30 and TRBJ1-2, with 10 bases aligning to TRBD1. Trimming took 3 bases from V and 8 from J; bases not matched to a gene: 6. The CDR3 contains 13 residues. Germline V gene data show CDR1 as GTSNPN and CDR2 as SVGIG (reference sequence).

In this sample, this clonotype turned up a few times. V is TRBV7-2 and J is TRBJ2-5, with a possible D match to TRBD1 (5 bases). The CDR3 runs 19 residues. V was cut by 1 base and J by 5 bases, with 26 bases left in between. Germline lookup yields CDR1 SGHTA and CDR2 FQGNSA. CDR3: CASSLEGRPLRVRSETQYF. The CDR3 DNA reads TGTGCCAGCAGCTTAGAGGGTCGCCCCCTCAGGGTTAGGTCCGAGACCCAGTACTTC. The complete variable domain, with remaining parts taken from reference TRBV7-2 and TRBJ2-5, reads GAGVSQSPSNKVTEKGKDVELRCDPISGHTALYWYRQSLGQGLEFLIYFQGNSAPDKSGLPSDRFSAERTGGSVSTLTIQRTQQEDSAVYLCASSLEGRPLRVRSETQYFGPGTRLLVL.

The V and J genes are TRBV7-2 and TRBJ2-3, with 7 bases fitting TRBD2. Germline V gene lookup returns CDR1 SGHTA and CDR2 FQGNSA. The CDR3 is 15 residues long. The trim removed 0 bases at V and 5 bases at J, leaving 5 bases unmatched. The CDR3 loop is CASSLAGGGLDTQYF. The CDR3 bases are TGTGCCAGCAGCTTAGCGGGCGGGGGATTAGATACGCAGTATTTT. Full variable domain (outside the CDR3, taken from reference TRBV7-2 and TRBJ2-3): GAGVSQSPSNKVTEKGKDVELRCDPISGHTALYWYRQSLGQGLEFLIYFQGNSAPDKSGLPSDRFSAERTGGSVSTLTIQRTQQEDSAVYLCASSLAGGGLDTQYFGPGTRLTVL.

This clonotype came up many times. J is TRBJ1-1 and V is TRBV4-3, with D possibly matching TRBD1 (5 bases). The CDR3 has 14 residues. V was cut by 4 bases and J by 5 bases, with 14 bases left in between. CDR1 and CDR2 (germline): LGHNA, YSLEER. CDR3 nucleotide sequence: TGCGCCAGCAGCCCCCAAGGGGCAGGGACTGAAGCTTTCTTT. Translated, it gives CASSPQGAGTEAFF.

V usage is TRBV5-4 and J usage is TRBJ1-6, with D perhaps TRBD1 (6 bases). Trimming shortened V by 0 bases and J by 5 bases, and 6 bases separated the two germline ends. This CDR3 spans 14 amino acids. Germline assignment: CDR1 SGHNT and CDR2 YYREEE (reference sequence). CDR3 loop: CASSLDRDNSPLHF. For the CDR3, the DNA is TGTGCCAGCAGCTTGGACAGGGATAATTCACCCCTCCACTTT.

This clonotype was observed at least ten times. The rearrangement uses TRBV6-5 and TRBJ2-3, with 10 positions matching TRBD2. Losses at the gene ends were 0 bases for V and 6 bases for J; bases not matched to a gene: 6. CDR1 and CDR2 (germline): MNHEY, SVGAGI. The CDR3 extends over 16 amino acids. The CDR3 nucleotides read TGTGCCAGCAGTTACTCTGGAAGCGGGGGGGCGGATACGCAGTATTTT. This codes for CASSYSGSGGADTQYF.

The chain carries TRBV11-2 and TRBJ2-5; the D gene could be TRBD1 or TRBD2 (5 bases each). This CDR3 has 14 amino acids. The germline V gene has CDR1 SGHAT and CDR2 FQNNGV. V was shortened by 3 bases and J by 5 bases, with 13 bases between the two germline ends. This CDR3 is CASSLRTGLETQYF. CDR3 nucleotides: TGTGCCAGCAGCTTGAGAACGGGGCTCGAGACCCAGTACTTC.

This clonotype appeared many times. The chain couples TRBV4-1 to TRBJ1-4, with D unclear. The V gene lost 0 bases and the J gene lost 8 bases, with 13 bases spanning the gap. The CDR3 length is 15 residues. Germline CDR1 MGHRA, CDR2 YSYEKL. CDR3 nucleotide sequence: TGCGCCAGCAGCCAAGAGTGGGTTAGAGGGGAAAAACTGTTTTTT. Translated: CASSQEWVRGEKLFF.

This clonotype was recorded many times. The rearrangement joins TRBV7-9 to TRBJ2-2; 11 nucleotides line up with TRBD1. The V segment lost 3 bases and the J segment 3 bases; nucleotides outside the gene matches: 9. There are 18 residues in the CDR3. CDR1 and CDR2 (germline): SEHNR, FQNEAQ (reference sequence). In nucleotides, the CDR3 is TGTGCCAGCAGCTTCTGGACAGGGGGCAACTGGGACACCGGGGAGCTGTTTTTT. Its translation: CASSFWTGGNWDTGELFF. The full variable domain, with the rest looked up from reference TRBV7-9 and TRBJ2-2, is DTGVSQNPRHKITKRGQNVTFRCDPISEHNRLYWYRQTLGQGPEFLTYFQNEAQLEKSRLLSDRFSAERPKGSFSTLEIQRTEQGDSAMYLCASSFWTGGNWDTGELFFGEGSRLTVL.

The V and J genes are TRBV7-6 and TRBJ2-1; no definite D call. CDR3 size: 11 residues. Trimming shortened V by 3 bases and J by 10 bases, and 7 bases separated the two germline ends. The V gene's germline CDR1 is SGHVS and CDR2 FNYEAQ. The CDR3 loop is CASSFTDEQFF. CDR3 DNA sequence: TGTGCCAGCAGCTTTACTGACGAGCAGTTCTTC. The full variable domain, in which reference TRBV7-6 and TRBJ2-1 provide the parts outside the CDR3, is GAGVSQSPRYKVTKRGQDVALRCDPISGHVSLYWYRQALGQGPEFLTYFNYEAQQDKSGLPNDRFSAERPEGSISTLTIQRTEQRDSAMYRCASSFTDEQFFGPGTRLTVL.

The rearrangement links TRBV19 to TRBJ1-1; D gene uncertain. CDR3 size: 14 residues. V was trimmed by 7 bases and J by 1 base, leaving 13 bases between them. CDR1 is LNHDA and CDR2 is SQIVND in the germline V gene (reference sequence). CDR3 residues: CASTQGEPNTEAFF. CDR3 DNA sequence: TGTGCCAGTACCCAAGGAGAGCCGAACACTGAAGCTTTCTTT.